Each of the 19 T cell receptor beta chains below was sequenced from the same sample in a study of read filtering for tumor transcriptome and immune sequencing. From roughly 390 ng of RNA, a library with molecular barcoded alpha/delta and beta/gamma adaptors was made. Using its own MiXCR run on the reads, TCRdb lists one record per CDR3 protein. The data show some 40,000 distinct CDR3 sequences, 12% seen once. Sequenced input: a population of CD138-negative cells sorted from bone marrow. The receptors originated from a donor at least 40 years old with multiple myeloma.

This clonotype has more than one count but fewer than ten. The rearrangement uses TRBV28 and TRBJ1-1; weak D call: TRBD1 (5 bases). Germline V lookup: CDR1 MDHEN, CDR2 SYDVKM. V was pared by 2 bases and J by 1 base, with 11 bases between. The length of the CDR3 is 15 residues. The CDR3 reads CASSLIGVGNTEAFF. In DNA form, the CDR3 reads TGTGCCAGCAGTTTAATAGGGGTCGGGAACACTGAAGCTTTCTTT.

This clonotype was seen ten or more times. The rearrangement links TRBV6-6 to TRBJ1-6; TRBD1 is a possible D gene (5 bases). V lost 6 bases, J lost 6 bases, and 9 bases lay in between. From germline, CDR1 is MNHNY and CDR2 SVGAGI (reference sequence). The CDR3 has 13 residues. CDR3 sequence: CASSSDSNSPLHF. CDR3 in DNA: TGTGCCAGCAGCTCAGACAGTAATTCACCCCTCCACTTT.

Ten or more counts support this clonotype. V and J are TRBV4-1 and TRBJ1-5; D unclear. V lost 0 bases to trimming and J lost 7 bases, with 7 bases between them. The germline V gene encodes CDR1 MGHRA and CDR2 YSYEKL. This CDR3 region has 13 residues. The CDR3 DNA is TGCGCCAGCAGCCAAGATCGCGGCCAGCCCCAGCATTTT. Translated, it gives CASSQDRGQPQHF.

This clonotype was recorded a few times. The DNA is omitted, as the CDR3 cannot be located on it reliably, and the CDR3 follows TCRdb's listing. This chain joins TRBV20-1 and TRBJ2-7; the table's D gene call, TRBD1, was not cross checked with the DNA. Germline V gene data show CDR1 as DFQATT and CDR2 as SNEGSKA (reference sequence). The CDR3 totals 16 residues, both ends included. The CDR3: CGAQAPVGTGTYEPYF.

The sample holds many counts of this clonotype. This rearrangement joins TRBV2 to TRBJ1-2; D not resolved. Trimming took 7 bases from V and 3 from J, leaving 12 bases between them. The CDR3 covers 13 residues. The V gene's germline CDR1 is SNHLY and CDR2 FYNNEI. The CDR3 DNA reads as TGTGCCAGCAAAGTCCAGGTGGACTATGGCTACACCTTC. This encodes CASKVQVDYGYTF.

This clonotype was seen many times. DNA of the CDR3: TGTGCCAGCAGCTTATACAGGGAAGCTGGGGCCAACGTCCTGACTTTC. Protein product: CASSLYREAGANVLTF. The gene calls are TRBV13 and TRBJ2-6, with D possibly TRBD1 on 6 matching bases. Per the germline V gene, CDR1 is PRHDT and CDR2 is FYEKMQ (reference sequence). CDR3 length: 16 amino acids. V lost 2 bases, J lost 2 bases, and 10 bases lay in between.

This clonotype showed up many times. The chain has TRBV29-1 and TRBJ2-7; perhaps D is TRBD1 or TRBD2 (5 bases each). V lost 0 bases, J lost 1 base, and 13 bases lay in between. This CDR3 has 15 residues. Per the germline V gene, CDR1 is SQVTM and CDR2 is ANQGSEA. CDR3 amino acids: CSVEDGRGESYEQYF. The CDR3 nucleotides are TGCAGCGTTGAAGATGGAAGGGGAGAGTCCTACGAGCAGTACTTC.

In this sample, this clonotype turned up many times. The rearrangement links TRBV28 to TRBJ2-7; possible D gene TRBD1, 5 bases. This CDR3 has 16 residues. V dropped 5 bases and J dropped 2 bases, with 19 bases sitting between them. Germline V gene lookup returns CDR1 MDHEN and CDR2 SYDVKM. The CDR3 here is CASSTLIGVPTYEQYF. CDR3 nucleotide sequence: TGTGCCAGCAGTACTCTGATAGGGGTTCCTACCTACGAGCAGTACTTC.

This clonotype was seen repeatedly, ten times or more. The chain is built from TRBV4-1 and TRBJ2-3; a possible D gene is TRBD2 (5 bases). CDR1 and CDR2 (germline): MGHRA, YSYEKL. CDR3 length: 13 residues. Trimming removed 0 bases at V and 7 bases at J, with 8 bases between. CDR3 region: CASSQDRGYTQYF. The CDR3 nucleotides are TGCGCCAGCAGCCAAGATCGGGGATATACGCAGTATTTT.

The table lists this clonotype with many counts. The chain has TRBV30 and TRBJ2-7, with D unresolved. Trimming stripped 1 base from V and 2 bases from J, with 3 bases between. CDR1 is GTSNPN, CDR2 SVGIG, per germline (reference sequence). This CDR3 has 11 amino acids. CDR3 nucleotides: TGTGCCTGGAGTGAGGCCTACGAGCAGTACTTC. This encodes CAWSEAYEQYF.

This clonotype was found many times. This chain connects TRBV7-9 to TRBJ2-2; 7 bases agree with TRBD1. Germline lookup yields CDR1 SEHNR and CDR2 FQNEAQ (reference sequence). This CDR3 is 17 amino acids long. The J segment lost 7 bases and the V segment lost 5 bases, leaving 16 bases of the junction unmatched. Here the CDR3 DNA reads TGTGCCAGCAGCCAAGCCGCGACAGGGACAGCACGCGGGGAGCTGTTTTTT. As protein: CASSQAATGTARGELFF.

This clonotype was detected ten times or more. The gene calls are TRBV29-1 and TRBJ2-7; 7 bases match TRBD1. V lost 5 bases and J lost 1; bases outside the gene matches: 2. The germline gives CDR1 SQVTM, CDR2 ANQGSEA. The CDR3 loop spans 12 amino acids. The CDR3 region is CSVSRGSYEQYF. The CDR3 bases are TGCAGCGTTTCCAGGGGGTCCTACGAGCAGTACTTC.

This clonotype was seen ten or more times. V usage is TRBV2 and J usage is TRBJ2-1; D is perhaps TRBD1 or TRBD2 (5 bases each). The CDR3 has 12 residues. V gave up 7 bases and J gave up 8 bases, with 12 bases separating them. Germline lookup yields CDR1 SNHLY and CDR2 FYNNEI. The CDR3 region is CASTGAQDEQFF. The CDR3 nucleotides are TGTGCCAGCACCGGGGCTCAGGATGAGCAGTTCTTC.

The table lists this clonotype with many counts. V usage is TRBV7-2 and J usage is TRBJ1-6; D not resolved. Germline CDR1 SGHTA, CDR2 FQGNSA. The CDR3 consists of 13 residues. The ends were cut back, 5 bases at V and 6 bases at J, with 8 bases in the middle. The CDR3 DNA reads TGTGCCAGCAGCAACGACGGTAATTCACCCCTCCACTTT. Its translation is CASSNDGNSPLHF.

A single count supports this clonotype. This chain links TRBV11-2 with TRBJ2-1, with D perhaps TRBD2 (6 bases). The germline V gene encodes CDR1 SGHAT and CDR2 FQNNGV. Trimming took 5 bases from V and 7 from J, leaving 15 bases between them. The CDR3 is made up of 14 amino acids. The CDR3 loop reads CASSRRSGGNEQFF. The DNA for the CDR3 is TGTGCCAGCAGCCGGAGGAGCGGAGGGAATGAGCAGTTCTTC.

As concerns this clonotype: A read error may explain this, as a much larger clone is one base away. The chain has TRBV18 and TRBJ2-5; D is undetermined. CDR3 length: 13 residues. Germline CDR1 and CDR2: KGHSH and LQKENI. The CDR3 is CASSPDEQEAQYF. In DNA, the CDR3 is TGTGCCAGCTCACCGGACGAGCAAGAGGCCCAGTACTTC.

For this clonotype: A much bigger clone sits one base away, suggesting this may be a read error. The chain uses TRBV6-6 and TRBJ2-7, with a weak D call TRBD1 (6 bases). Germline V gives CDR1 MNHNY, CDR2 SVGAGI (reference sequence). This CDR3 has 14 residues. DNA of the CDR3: TGTGCCAGCGGTTACTCTGGGACATTGCGCGAGCAGTACTTC. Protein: CASGYSGTLREQYF.

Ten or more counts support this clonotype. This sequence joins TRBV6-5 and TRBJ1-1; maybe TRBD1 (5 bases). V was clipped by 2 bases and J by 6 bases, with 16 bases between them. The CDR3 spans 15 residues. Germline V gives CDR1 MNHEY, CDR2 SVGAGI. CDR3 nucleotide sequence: TGTGCCAGCAGTTACGGTGGAGAAGGGGTCGCTGAAGCTTTCTTT. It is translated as CASSYGGEGVAEAFF.

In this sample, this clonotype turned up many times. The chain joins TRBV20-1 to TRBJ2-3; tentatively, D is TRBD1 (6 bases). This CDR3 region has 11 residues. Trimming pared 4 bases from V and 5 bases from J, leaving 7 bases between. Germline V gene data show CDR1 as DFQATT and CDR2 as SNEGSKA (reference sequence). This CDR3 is CSAIGGDTQYF. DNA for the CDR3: TGCAGTGCTATAGGGGGAGATACGCAGTATTTT.